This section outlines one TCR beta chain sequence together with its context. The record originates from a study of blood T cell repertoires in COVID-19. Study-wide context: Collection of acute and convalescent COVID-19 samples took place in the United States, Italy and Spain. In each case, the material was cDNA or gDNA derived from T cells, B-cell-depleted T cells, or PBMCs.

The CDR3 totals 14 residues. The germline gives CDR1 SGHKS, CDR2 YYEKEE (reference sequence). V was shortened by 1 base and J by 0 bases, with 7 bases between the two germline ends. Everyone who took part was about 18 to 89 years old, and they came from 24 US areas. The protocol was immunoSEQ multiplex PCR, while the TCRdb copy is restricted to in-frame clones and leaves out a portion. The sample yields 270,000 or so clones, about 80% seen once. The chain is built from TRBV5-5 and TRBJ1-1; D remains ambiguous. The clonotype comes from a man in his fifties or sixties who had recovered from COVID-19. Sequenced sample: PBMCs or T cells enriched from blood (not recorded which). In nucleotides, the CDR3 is TGTGCCAGCAGCTTGCAGGTAATGAACACTGAAGCTTTCTTT. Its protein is CASSLQVMNTEAFF.